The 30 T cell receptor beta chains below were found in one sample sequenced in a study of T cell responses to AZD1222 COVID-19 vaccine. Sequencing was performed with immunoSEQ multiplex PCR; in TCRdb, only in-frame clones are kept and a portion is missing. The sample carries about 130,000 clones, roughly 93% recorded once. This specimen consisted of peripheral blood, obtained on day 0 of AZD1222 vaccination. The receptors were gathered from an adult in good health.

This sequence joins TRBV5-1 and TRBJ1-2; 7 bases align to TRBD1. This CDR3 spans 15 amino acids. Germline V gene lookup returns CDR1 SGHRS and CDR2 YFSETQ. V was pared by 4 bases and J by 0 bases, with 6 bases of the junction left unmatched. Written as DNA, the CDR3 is TGCGCCAGCAGCCTCTCCGGGACAGCTAACTATGGCTACACCTTC. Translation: CASSLSGTANYGYTF.

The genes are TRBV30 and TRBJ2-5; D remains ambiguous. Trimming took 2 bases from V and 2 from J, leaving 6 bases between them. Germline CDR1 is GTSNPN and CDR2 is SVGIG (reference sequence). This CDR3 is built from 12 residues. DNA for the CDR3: TGTGCCTGGAGTAAATTACAAGAGACCCAGTACTTC. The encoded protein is CAWSKLQETQYF.

The CDR3 DNA is TGTGCCAGCAGCCCCATTGGGGCTAGGGGCGGGAAAACTGGGGCCAACGTCCTGACTTTC. The encoded protein is CASSPIGARGGKTGANVLTF. This rearrangement joins TRBV9 to TRBJ2-6, with a weak D call TRBD2 (6 bases). V gave up 4 bases and J gave up 2 bases, with 25 bases separating them. CDR3 size: 20 residues. Per germline, CDR1 SGDLS and CDR2 YYNGEE.

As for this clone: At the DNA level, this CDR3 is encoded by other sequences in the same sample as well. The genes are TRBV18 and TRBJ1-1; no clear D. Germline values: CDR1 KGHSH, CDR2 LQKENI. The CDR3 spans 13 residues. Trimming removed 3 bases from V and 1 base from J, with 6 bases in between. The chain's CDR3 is CASSPVPNTEAFF. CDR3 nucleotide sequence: TGTGCCAGCTCACCGGTCCCGAACACTGAAGCTTTCTTT.

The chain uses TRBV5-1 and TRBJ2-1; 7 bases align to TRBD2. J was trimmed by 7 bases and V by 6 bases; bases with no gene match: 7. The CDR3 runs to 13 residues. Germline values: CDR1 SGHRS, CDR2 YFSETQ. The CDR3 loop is CASKTIGGNEQFF. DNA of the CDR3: TGCGCCAGCAAAACGATCGGGGGGAATGAGCAGTTCTTC.

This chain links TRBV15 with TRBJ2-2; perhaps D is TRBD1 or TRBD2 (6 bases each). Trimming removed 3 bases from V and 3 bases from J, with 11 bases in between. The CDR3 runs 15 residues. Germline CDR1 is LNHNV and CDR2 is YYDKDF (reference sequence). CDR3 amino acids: CATSRSRGDTGELFF. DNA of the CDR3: TGTGCCACCAGCAGGAGTAGGGGGGACACCGGGGAGCTGTTTTTT.

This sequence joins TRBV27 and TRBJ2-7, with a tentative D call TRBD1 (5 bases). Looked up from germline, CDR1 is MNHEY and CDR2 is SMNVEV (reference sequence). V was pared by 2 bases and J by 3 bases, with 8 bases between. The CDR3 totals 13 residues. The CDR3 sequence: CASSLRGNYEQYF. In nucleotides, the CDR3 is TGTGCCAGCAGTTTAAGGGGCAACTACGAGCAGTACTTC.

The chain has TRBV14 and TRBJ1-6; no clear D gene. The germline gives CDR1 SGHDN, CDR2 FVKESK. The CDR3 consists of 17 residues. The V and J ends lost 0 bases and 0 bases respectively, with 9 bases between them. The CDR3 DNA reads TGTGCCAGCAGCCAAGAGGCTACGAGCTCCTATAATTCACCCCTCCACTTT. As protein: CASSQEATSSYNSPLHF.

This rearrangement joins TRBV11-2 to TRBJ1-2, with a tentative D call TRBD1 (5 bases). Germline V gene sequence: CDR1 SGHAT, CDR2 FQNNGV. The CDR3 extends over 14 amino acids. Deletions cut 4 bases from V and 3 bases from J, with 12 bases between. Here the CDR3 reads CASSSWDGDYGYTF. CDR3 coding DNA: TGTGCCAGCAGCTCTTGGGACGGAGACTATGGCTACACCTTC.

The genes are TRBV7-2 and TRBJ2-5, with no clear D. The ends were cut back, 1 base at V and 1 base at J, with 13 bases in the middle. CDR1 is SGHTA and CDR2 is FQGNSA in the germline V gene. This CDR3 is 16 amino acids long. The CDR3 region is CASSLVGRSSQETQYF. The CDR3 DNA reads TGTGCCAGCAGCTTAGTTGGGCGGAGTAGCCAAGAGACCCAGTACTTC.

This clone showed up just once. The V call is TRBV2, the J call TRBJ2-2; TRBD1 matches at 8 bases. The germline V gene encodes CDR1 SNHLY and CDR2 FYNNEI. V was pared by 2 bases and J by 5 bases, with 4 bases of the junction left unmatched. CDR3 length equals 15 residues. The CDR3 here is CASSEQGARTGELFF. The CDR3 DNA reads TGTGCCAGCAGTGAACAGGGGGCACGAACCGGGGAGCTGTTTTTT.

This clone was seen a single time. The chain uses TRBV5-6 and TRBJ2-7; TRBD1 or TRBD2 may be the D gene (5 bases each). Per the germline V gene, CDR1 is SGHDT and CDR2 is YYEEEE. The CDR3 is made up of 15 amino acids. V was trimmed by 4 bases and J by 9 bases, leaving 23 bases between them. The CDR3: CASSLSRDPRTMQYF. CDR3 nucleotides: TGTGCCAGCAGCCTGTCCCGGGACCCCCGTACGATGCAGTACTTC.

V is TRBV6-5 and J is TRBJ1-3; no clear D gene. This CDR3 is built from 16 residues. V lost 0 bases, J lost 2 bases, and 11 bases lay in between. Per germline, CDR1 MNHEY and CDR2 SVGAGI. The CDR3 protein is CASSYSTLKAGNTIYF. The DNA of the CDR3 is TGTGCCAGCAGTTACTCGACGCTGAAGGCTGGAAACACCATATATTTT.

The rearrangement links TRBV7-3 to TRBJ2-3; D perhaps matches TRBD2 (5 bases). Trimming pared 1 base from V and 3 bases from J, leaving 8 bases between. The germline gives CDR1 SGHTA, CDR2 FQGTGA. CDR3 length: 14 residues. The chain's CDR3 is CASSLRGPTDTQYF. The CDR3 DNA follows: TGTGCCAGCAGCTTAAGAGGGCCTACAGATACGCAGTATTTT. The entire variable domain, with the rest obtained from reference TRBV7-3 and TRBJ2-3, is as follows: GAGVSQTPSNKVTEKGKYVELRCDPISGHTALYWYRQSLGQGPEFLIYFQGTGAADDSGLPNDRFFAVRPEGSVSTLKIQRTERGDSAVYLCASSLRGPTDTQYFGPGTRLTVL.

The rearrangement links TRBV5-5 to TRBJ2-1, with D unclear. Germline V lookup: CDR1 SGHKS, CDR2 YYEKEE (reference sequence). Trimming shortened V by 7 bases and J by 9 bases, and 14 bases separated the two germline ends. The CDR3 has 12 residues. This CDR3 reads CASAGEVGEQFF. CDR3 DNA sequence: TGTGCCAGCGCAGGTGAGGTAGGTGAGCAGTTCTTC.

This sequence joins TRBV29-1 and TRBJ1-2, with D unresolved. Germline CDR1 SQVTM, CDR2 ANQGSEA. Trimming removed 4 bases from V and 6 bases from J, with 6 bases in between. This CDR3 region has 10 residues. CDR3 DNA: TGCAGCGTTGGTGTGAATGGCTACACCTTC. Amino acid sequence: CSVGVNGYTF.

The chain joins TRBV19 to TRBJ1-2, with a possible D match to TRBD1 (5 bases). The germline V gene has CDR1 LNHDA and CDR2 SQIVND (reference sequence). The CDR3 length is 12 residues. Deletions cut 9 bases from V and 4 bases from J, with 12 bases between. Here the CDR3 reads CASSGRAYGYTF. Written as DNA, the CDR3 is TGTGCCAGCTCCGGCAGGGCCTATGGCTACACCTTC.

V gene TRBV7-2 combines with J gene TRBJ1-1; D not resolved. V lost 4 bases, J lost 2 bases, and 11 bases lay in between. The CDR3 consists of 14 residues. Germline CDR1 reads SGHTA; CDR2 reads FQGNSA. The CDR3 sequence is CASSSWAGNTEAFF. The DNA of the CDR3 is TGTGCCAGCAGCTCATGGGCGGGAAACACTGAAGCTTTCTTT.

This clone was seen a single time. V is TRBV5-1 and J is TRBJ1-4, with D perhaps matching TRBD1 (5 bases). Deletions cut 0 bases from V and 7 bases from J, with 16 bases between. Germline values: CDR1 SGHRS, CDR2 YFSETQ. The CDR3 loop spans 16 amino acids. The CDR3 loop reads CASSLVSGGEAEKLFF. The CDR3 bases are TGCGCCAGCAGCTTGGTTTCGGGAGGGGAGGCTGAAAAACTGTTTTTT.

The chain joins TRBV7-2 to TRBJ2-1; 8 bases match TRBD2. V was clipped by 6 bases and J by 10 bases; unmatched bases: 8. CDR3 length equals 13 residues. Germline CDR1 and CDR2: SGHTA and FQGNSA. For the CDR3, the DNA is TGTGCCAGCAGTTATAGCGGGAATCGCGAGCAGTTCTTC. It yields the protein CASSYSGNREQFF.

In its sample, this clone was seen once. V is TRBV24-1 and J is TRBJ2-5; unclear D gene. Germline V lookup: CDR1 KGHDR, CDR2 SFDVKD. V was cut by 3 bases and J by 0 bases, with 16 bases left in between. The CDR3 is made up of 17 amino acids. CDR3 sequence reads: CATSDAFGRADQETQYF. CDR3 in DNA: TGTGCCACCAGTGATGCCTTCGGTAGGGCCGACCAAGAGACCCAGTACTTC.

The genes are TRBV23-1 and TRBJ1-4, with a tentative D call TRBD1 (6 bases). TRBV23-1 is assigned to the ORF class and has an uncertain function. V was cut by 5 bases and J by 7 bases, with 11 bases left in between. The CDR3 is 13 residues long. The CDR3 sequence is CASSRGAGEKLFF. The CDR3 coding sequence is TGCGCCAGCAGTAGGGGGGCTGGTGAAAAACTGTTTTTT.

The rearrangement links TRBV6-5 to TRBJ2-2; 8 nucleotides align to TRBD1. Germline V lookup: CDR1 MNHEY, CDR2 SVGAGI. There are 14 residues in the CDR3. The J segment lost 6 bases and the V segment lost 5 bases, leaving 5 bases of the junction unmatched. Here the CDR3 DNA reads TGTGCCAGCAGTCAGGGGGCGGCCGCCGGGGAGCTGTTTTTT. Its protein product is CASSQGAAAGELFF.

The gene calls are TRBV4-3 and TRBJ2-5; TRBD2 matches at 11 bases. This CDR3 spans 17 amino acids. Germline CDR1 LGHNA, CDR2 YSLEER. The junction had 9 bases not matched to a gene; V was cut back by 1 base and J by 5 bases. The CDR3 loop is CASSQVRASGGMETQYF. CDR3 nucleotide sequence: TGCGCCAGCAGCCAAGTTAGGGCTAGCGGGGGGATGGAGACCCAGTACTTC.

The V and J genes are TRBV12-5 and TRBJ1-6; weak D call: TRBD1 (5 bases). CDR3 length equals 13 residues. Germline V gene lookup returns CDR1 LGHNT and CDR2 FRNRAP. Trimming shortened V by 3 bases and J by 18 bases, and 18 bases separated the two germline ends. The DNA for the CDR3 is TGTGCTAGTGGTTTTAAGGGGTCAGATGGGACCCACTTT. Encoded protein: CASGFKGSDGTHF.

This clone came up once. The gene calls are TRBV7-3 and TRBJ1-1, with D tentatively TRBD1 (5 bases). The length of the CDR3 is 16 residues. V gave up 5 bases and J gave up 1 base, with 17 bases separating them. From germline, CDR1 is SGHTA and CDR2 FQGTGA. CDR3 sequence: CASSPKWGRGNTEAFF. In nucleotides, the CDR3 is TGTGCCAGCAGCCCCAAATGGGGGAGGGGGAACACTGAAGCTTTCTTT.

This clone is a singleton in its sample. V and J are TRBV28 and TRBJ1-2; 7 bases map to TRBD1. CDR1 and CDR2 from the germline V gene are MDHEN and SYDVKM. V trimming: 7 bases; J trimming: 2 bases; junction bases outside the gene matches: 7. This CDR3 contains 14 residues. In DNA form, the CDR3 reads TGTGCCAGCATAAGGAGGGGGCGCAACTATGGCTACACCTTC. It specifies CASIRRGRNYGYTF.

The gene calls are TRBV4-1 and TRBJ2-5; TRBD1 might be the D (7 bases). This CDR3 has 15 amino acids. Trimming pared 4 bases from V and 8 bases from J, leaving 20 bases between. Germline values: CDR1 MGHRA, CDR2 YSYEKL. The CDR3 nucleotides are TGCGCCAGCAGCCGTTGGGGGGACACAGGGGAAACCCAGTACTTC. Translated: CASSRWGDTGETQYF.

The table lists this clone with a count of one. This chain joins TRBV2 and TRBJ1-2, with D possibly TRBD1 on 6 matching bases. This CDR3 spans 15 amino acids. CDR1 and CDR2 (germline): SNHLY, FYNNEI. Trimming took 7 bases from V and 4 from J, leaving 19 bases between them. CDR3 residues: CASNPPGAQGYGYTF. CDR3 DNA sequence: TGTGCCAGCAACCCGCCAGGGGCGCAGGGCTATGGCTACACCTTC. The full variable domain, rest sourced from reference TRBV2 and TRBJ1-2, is EPEVTQTPSHQVTQMGQEVILRCVPISNHLYFYWYRQILGQKVEFLVSFYNNEISEKSEIFDDQFSVERPDGSNFTLKIRSTKLEDSAMYFCASNPPGAQGYGYTFGSGTRLTVV.

The CDR3 sequence is CASSPQIGVSEQFF. In DNA form, the CDR3 reads TGTGCCAGCAGCCCCCAAATAGGGGTGAGTGAGCAGTTCTTC. This chain links TRBV3-1 (or the pseudogene TRBV3-2) with TRBJ2-1; D may be TRBD1 (5 bases). Germline loops: CDR1 LGHDT, CDR2 YNNKEL (reference sequence). Between the trimmed V and J ends, which lost 4 bases and 9 bases, there was a span of 16 bases. This CDR3 has 14 residues.